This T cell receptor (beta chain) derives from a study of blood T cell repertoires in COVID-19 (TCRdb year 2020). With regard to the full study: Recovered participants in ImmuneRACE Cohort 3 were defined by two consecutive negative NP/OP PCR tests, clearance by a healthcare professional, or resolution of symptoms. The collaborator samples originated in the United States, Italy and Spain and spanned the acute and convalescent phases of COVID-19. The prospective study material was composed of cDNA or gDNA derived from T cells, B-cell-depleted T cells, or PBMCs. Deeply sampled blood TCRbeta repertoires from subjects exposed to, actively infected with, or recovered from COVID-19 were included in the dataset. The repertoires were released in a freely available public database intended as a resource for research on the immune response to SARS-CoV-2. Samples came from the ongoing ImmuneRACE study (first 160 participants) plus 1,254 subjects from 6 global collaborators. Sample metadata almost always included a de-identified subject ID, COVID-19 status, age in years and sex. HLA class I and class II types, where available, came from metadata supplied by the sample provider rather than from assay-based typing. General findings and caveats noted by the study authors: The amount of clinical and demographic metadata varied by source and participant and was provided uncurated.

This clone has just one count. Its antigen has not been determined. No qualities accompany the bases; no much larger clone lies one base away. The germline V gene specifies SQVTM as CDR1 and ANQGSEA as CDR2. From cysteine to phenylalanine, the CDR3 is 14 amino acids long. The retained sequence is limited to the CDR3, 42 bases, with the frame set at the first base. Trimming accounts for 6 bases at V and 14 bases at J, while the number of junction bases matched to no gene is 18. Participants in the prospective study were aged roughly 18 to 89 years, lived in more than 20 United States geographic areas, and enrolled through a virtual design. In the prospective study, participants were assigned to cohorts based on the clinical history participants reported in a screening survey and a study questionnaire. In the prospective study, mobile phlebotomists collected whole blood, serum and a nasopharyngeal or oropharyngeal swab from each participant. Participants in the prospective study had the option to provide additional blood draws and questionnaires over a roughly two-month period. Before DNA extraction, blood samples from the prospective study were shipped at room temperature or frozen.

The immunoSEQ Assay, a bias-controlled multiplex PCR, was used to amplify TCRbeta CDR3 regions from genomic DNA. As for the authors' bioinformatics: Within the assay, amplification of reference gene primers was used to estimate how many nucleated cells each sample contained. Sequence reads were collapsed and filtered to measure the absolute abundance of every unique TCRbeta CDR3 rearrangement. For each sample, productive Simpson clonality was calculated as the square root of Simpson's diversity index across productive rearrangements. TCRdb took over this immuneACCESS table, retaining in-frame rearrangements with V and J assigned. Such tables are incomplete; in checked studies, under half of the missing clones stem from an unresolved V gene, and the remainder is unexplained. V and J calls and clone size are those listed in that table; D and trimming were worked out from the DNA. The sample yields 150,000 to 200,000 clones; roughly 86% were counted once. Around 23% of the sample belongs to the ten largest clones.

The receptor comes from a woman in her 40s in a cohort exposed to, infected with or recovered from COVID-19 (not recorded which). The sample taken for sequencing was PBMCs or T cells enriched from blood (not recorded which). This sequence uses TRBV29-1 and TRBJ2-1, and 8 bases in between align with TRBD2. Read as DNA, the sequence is TGCAGCGTCGTGACTAGGTTGGCGGGGGGCCACGAGTTCTTC. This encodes CSVVTRLAGGHEFF.